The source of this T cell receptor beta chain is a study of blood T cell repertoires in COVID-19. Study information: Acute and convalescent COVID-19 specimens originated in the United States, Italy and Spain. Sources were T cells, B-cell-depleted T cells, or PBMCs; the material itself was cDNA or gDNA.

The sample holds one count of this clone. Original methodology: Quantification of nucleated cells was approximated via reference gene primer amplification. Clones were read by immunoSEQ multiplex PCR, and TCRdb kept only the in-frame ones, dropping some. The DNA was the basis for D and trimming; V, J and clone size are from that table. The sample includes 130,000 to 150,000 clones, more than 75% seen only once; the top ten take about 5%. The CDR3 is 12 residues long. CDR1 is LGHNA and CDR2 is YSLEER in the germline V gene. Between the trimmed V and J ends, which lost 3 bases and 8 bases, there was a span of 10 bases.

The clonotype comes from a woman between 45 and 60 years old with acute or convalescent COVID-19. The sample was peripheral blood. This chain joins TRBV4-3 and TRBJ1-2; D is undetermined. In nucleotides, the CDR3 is TGCGCCAGCAGCCAGCCAGGCGCCGGCTACACCTTC. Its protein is CASSQPGAGYTF.